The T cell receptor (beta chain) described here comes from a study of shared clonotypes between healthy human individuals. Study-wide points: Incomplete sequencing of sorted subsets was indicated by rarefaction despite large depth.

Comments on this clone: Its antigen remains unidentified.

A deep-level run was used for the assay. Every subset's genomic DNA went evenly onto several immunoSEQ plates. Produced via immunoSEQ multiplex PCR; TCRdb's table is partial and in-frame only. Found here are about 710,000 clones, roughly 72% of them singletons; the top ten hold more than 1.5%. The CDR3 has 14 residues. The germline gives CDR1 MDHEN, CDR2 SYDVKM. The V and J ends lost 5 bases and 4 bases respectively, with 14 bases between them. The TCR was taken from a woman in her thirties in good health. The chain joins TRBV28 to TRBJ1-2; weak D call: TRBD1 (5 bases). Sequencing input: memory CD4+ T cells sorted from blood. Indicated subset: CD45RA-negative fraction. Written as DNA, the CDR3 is TGTGCCAGCAGTCCCGGGACCTGGGGCTATGGCTACACCTTC. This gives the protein CASSPGTWGYGYTF.